This TCR beta chain was identified in a study of control samples from healthy donors and cancer patients. Germline CDR1 MNHEY, CDR2 SVGEGT. Unmatched junction bases numbered 7, after V lost 6 bases and J lost 3 bases. This CDR3 has 14 residues. Sequencing used immunoSEQ multiplex PCR; TCRdb keeps in-frame clones, though not all of them. The sample has tens of thousands of clones; more than 70% are singletons. The V and J genes are TRBV6-2 or TRBV6-3 and TRBJ1-1, with 7 bases matching TRBD1. The receptor was derived from a man in his fifties or sixties with colorectal cancer. The specimen sequenced was PBMCs. DNA for the CDR3: TGTGCCAGCAGCCTACAGGGGCGGTACACTGAAGCTTTCTTT. As protein: CASSLQGRYTEAFF.